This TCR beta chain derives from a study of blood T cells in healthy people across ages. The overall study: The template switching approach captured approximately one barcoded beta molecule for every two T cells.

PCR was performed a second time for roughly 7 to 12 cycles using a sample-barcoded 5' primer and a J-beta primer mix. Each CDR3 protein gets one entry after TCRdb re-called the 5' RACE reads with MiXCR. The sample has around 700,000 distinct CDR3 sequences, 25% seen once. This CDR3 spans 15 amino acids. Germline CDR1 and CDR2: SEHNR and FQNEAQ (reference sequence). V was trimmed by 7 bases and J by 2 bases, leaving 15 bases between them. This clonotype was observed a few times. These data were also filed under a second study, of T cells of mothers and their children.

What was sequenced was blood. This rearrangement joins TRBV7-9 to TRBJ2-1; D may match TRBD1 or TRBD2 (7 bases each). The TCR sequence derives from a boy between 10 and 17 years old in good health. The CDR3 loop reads CASTSGGGPYNEQFF. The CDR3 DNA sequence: TGTGCCAGCACCTCAGGGGGGGGCCCCTACAATGAGCAGTTCTTC.